This TCR beta chain was obtained from a study of blood T cells in healthy people across ages. Peripheral blood, roughly 9.1 milliliters per donor, was collected. CDR1 SGHVS and CDR2 FQNEAQ come from the germline V gene. Trimming took 2 bases from V and 3 from J; bases not matched to a gene: 11. The CDR3 loop spans 17 amino acids. Notes on the study in general: Age showed a roughly linear inverse relationship with TCR beta diversity per million T cells.

Regarding this clonotype: The antigen is not known.

A J-beta primer mix and a sample-barcoded 5' primer were used in a second PCR of roughly 7 to 12 cycles. Each of the cDNA molecules was tagged by a template-switch adaptor with 12 random nucleotides. Each CDR3 protein is one row after TCRdb ran MiXCR on the 5' RACE reads. The data show over 1.5 million distinct CDR3 sequences, with 49% seen just once and over 2% held by the top ten. The receptor was isolated from a middle-aged woman in good health. V is TRBV7-8 and J is TRBJ2-3; 7 bases agree with TRBD2. The sequencing input was blood. For the CDR3, the DNA is TGTGCCAGCAGCTTACGATTAGTGACTAGCTTTACAGATACGCAGTATTTT. Translating it yields CASSLRLVTSFTDTQYF. Combining the CDR3 with reference TRBV7-8 and TRBJ2-3 gives the whole variable domain GAGVSQSPRYKVAKRGQDVALRCDPISGHVSLFWYQQALGQGPEFLTYFQNEAQLDKSGLPSDRFFAERPEGSVSTLKIQRTQQEDSAVYLCASSLRLVTSFTDTQYFGPGTRLTVL.